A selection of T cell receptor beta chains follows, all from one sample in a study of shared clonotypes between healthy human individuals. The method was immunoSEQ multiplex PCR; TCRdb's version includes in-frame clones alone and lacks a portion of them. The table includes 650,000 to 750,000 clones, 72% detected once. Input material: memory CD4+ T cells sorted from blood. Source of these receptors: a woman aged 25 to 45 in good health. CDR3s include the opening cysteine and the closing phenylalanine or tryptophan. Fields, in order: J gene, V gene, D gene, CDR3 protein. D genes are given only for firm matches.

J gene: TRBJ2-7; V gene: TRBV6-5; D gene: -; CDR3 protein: CASSEGVTQGYEQYF
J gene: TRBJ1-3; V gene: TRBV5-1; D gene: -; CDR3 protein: CASSPQAGGVGNTIYF
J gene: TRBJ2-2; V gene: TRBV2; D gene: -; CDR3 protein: CASSETLNTGELFF
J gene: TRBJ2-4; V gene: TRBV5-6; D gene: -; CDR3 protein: CASSPRASPKNIQYF
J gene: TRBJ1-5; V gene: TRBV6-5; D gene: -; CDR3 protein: CASSYRTSGDQPQHF
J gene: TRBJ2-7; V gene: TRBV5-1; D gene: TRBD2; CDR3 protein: CASSFPSGTEQYF
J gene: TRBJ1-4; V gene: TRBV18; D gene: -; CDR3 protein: CASSSSSGVGNEKLFF
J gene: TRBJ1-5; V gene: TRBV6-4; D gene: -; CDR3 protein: CASSAEGSNQPQHF
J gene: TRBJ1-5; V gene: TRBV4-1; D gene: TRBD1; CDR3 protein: CASSRQGANQPQHF
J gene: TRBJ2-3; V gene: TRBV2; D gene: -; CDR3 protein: CASRGLTDTQYF
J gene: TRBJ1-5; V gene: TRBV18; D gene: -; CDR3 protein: CASSPDGLQPQHF
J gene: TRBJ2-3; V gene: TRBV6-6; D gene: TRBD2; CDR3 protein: CASSPGLAGGIDTQYF
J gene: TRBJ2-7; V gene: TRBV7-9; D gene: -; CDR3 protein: CASSLNRRSSYEQYF
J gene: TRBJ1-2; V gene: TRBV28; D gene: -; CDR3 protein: CASRKRFVYGYTF
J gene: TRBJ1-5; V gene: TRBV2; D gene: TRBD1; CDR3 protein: CARGTGVEQPQHF
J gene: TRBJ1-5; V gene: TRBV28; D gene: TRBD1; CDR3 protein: CASRSGTGNQPQHF
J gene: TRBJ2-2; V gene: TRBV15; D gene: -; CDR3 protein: CATSSEGRGYTGELFF
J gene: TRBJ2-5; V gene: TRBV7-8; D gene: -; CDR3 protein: CASSPTRVGETQYF
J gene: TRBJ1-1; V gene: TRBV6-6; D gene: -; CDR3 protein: CASSHYRRNTEAFF
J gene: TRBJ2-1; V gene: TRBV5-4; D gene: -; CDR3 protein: CASSDKGHSSYNEQFF
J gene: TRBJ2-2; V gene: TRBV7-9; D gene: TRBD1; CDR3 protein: CASSLVGGPSGELFF
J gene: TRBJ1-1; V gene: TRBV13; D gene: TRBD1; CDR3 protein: CASSLDRGVGTEAFF
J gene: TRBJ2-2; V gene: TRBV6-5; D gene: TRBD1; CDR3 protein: CATTRGHGNTGELFF
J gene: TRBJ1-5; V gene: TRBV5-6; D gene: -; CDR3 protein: CASSLLQNRAIEPQHF
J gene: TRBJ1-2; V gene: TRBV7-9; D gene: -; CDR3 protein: CASSSGANYGYTF
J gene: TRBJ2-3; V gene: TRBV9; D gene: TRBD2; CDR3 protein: CASSVLAGDTDTQYF
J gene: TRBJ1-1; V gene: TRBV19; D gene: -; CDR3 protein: CASSMGRRMNTEAFF
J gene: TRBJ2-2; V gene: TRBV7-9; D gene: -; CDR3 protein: CASSPTETGELFF
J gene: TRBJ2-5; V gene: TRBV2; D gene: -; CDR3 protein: CASRAEAGETQYF
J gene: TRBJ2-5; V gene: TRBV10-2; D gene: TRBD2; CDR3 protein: CASRGTSGGGPGETQYF
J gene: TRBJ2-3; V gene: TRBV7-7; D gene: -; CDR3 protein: CASSLGTPGDTQYF
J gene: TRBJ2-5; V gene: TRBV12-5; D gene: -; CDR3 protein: CASGWDFEETQYF
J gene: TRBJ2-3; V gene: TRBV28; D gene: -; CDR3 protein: CASSPPKGKSTDTQYF
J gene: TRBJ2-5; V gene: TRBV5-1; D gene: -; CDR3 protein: CASSPGDGGPRGTQYF
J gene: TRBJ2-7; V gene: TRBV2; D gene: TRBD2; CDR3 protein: CASSEAREGSSRGEQYF
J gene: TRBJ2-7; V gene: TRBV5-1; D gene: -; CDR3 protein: CASSFQGVSYEQYF
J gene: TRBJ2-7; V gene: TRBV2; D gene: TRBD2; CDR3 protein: CASSPGTNEQYF
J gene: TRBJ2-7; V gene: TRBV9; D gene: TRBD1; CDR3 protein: CASSMTGKVYEQYF
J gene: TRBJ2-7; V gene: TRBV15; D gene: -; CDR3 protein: CATSSPPSSYEQYF
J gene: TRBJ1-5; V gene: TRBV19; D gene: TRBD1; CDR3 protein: CASSSWGQGINQPQHF
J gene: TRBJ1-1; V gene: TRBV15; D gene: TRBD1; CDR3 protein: CATSRDMQGATEAFF
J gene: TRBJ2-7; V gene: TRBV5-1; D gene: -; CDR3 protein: CASSLGNYEQYF
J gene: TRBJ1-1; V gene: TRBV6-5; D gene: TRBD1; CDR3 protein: CASSYRDRAFF
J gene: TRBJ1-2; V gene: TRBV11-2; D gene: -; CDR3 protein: CASSPLYSSNYGYTF
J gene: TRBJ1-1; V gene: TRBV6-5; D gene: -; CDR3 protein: CASSRGARALSEAFF
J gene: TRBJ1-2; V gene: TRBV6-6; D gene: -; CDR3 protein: CASSYSESTRDGYTF
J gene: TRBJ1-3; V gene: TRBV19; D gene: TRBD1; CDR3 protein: CASSISATGTDRF
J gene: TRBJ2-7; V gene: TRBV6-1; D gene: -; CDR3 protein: CASRVGTYEQYF
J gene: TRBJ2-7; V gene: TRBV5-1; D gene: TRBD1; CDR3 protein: CASSLEWATGGSYEQYF
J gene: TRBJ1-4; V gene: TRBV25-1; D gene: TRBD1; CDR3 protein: CASSGPGTVATNEKLFF
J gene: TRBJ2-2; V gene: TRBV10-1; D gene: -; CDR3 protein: CASSEVTTGELFF
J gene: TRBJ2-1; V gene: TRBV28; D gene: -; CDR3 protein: CASSPLVGDAYNEQFF
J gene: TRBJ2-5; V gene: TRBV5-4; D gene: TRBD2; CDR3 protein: CASSLGGVAGGRQETQYF
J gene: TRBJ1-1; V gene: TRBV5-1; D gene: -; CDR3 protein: CASRAGLGNTEAFF
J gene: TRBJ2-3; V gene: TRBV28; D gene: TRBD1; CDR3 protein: CASSSGQGSTDTQYF
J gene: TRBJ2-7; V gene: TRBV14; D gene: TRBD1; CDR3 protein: CASSSRQGSGEQYF
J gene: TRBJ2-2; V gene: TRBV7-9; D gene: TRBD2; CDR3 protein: CASSLRASGDTGELFF
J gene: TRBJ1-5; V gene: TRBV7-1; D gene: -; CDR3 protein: CASSLGLSQPQHF
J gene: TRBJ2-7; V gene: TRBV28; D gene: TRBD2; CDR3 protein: CASSQSGAYEQYF
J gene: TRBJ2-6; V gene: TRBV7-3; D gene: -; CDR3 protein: CASSLMGRGDGANVLTF